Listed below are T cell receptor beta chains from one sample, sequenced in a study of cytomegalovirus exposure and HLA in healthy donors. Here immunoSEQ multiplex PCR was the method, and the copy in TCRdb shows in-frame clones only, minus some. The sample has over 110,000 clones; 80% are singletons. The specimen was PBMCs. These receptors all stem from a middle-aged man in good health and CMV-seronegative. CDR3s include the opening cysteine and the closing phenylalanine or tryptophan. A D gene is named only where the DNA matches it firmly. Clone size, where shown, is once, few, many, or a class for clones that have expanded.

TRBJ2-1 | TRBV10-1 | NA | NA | CASSGEGDGSYNEQFF | TGCGCCAGCAGTGGAGAGGGGGACGGATCCTACAATGAGCAGTTCTTC
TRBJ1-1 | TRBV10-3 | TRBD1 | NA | CAISEAWDRRSNTEAFF | TGTGCCATCAGTGAGGCTTGGGACAGAAGATCAAACACTGAAGCTTTCTTT
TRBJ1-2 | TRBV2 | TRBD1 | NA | CAAEYAKGGQGTNYGYTF | TGTGCCGCCGAATACGCTAAGGGGGGACAGGGGACTAACTATGGCTACACCTTC
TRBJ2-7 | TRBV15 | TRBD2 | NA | CATSRDGEGGEQYF | TGTGCCACCAGCAGAGATGGGGAGGGTGGGGAGCAGTACTTC
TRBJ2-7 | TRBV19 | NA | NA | CASSTTGPSYEQYF | TGTGCCAGTAGCACCACAGGGCCTTCCTACGAGCAGTACTTC
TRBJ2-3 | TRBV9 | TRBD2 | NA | CASRKGSGGGQYSTDTQYF | TGTGCCAGCAGGAAAGGGTCGGGCGGGGGGCAATATAGCACAGATACGCAGTATTTT
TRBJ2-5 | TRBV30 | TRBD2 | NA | CAGGLGETQYF | TGTGCCGGGGGACTAGGTGAGACCCAGTACTTC
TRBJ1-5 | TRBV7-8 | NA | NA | CASSLARRGGWQPQHF | TGTGCCAGCAGCTTAGCGCGTAGGGGAGGGTGGCAGCCCCAGCATTTT
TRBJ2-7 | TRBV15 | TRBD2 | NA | CATSSGTNSFEQYF | TGTGCCACCAGTTCAGGGACTAATTCTTTCGAGCAGTACTTC
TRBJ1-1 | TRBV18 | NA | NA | CASLQSSGTEAFF | TGTGCCAGCTTACAGAGTAGTGGCACTGAAGCTTTCTTT
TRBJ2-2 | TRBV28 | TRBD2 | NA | CASRPAGGPTGELFF | TGTGCCAGCAGACCGGCGGGGGGCCCGACCGGGGAGCTGTTTTTT
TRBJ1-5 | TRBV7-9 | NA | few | CASRTGNQPQHF | TGTGCCAGCAGAACCGGGAACCAGCCCCAGCATTTT
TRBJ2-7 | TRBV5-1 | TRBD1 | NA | CASSEDRNLYEQYF | TGCGCCAGCAGCGAGGACAGGAACCTTTACGAGCAGTACTTC
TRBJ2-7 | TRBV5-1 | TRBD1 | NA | CASSLVGTGGYEQYF | TGCGCCAGCAGCTTGGTCGGGACAGGGGGCTACGAGCAGTACTTC
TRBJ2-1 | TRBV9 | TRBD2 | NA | CASSVSGGVADEQFF | TGTGCCAGCAGCGTTAGCGGGGGGGTGGCGGATGAGCAGTTCTTC
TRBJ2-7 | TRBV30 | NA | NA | CAWSVRGVDEQYF | TGTGCCTGGAGTGTACGCGGGGTGGACGAGCAGTACTTC
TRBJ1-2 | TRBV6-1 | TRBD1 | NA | CASSEAPGQGYGYTF | TGTGCCAGCAGTGAAGCGCCGGGACAGGGGTATGGCTACACCTTC
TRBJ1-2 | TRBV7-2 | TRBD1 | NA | CASSLRGQIYTF | TGTGCCAGCAGCCTAAGGGGACAGATATACACCTTC
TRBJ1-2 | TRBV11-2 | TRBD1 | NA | CASSRTGGFGKYGYTF | TGTGCCAGCAGCCGGACAGGGGGCTTCGGAAAGTATGGCTACACCTTC
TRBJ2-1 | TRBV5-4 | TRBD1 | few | CASSTGQGRNEQFF | TGTGCCAGCAGCACCGGACAGGGGCGGAATGAGCAGTTCTTC
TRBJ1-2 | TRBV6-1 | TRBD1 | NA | CASSPDRNYGYTF | TGTGCCAGCAGTCCGGACAGGAACTATGGCTACACCTTC
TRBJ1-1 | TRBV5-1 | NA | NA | CASSSETGIGTEAFF | TGCGCCAGCAGCTCTGAAACAGGGATCGGCACTGAAGCTTTCTTT
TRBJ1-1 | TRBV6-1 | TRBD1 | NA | CASSGQGEDTEAFF | TGTGCCAGCAGTGGACAGGGAGAGGACACTGAAGCTTTCTTT
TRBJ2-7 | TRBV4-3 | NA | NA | CASSQDKDSRLEQYF | TGCGCCAGCAGCCAAGATAAGGACAGTCGTCTGGAGCAGTACTTC
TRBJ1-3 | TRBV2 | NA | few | CASSGMASGNTIYF | TGTGCCAGCAGTGGAATGGCCAGTGGAAACACCATATATTTT
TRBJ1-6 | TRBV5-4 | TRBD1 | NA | CASSAGQGGSPLHF | TGTGCCAGCAGCGCGGGACAGGGTGGCTCACCCCTCCACTTT
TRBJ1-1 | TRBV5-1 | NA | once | CASSLELRQTTEAFF | TGCGCCAGCAGCTTGGAGCTGCGACAGACCACTGAAGCTTTCTTT
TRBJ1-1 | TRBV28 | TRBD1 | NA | CASSRDRVISEAFF | TGTGCCAGCAGCCGCGACAGGGTAATCTCTGAAGCTTTCTTT
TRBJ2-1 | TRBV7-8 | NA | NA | CASSLLQVNHEQFF | TGTGCCAGCAGCTTACTACAGGTAAACCATGAGCAGTTCTTC
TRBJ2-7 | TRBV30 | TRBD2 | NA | CAWTSGGVYEQYF | TGTGCCTGGACTAGCGGGGGGGTTTACGAGCAGTACTTC
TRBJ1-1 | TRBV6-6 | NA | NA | CASRRGYTGLLEAFF | TGTGCCAGCAGAAGGGGTTATACAGGGTTGTTGGAAGCTTTCTTT
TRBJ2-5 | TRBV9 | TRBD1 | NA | CASSVDWTGEEETQYF | TGTGCCAGCAGCGTAGATTGGACAGGGGAAGAAGAGACCCAGTACTTC
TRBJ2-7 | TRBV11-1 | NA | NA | CASSSGWSSYEQYF | TGTGCCAGCAGCTCGGGTTGGAGCTCCTACGAGCAGTACTTC
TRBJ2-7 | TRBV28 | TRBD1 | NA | CASIGTEIYEQYF | TGTGCCAGTATAGGGACAGAGATCTACGAGCAGTACTTC
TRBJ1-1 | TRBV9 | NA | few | CASSPRAGNTEAFF | TGTGCCAGCAGCCCCCGCGCAGGCAACACTGAAGCTTTCTTT
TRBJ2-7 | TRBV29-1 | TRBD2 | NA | CSVEAASGVYEQYF | TGCAGCGTTGAAGCGGCTAGCGGGGTGTACGAGCAGTACTTC
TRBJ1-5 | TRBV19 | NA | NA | CASSIVEVVNNQPQHF | TGTGCCAGTAGTATAGTGGAGGTCGTAAACAATCAGCCCCAGCATTTT
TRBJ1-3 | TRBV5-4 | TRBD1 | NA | CASSFGTDLLRGNTIYF | TGTGCCAGCAGCTTTGGGACAGACTTACTCAGGGGAAACACCATATATTTT
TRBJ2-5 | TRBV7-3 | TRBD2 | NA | CASSLAGGETQYF | TGTGCCAGCAGCTTGGCGGGGGGTGAGACCCAGTACTTC
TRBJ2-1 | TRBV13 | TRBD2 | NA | CASSLERTSSSEQFF | TGTGCCAGCAGCTTAGAACGGACTAGCTCGTCTGAGCAGTTCTTC
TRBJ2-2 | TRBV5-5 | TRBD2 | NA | CASSLGLAAGELFF | TGTGCCAGCAGCTTGGGACTAGCTGCCGGGGAGCTGTTTTTT
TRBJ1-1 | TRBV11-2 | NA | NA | CASRYSGSQMNTEAFF | TGTGCCAGCAGGTACAGTGGATCTCAGATGAACACTGAAGCTTTCTTT
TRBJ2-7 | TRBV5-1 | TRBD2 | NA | CASSLALAGDEQYF | TGCGCCAGCAGCTTGGCACTAGCGGGGGACGAGCAGTACTTC
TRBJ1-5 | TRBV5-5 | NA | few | CASSFIQDYQPQHF | TGTGCCAGCAGCTTTATACAGGATTATCAGCCCCAGCATTTT
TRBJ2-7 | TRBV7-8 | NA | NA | CASSSARLASHEQYF | TGTGCCAGCAGCTCCGCCCGACTCGCTTCCCACGAGCAGTACTTC
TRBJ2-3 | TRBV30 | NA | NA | CAWQRGGGTDTQYF | TGTGCCTGGCAAAGGGGGGGCGGCACAGATACGCAGTATTTT
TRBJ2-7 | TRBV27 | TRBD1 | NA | CASSWSTGPSYEQYF | TGTGCCAGCAGTTGGTCGACAGGGCCCTCCTACGAGCAGTACTTC
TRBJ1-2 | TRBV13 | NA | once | CASSLDSFYGYTF | TGTGCCAGCAGCTTAGACAGCTTTTATGGCTACACCTTC
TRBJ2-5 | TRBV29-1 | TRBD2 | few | CSVALAGEQETQYF | TGCAGCGTTGCCCTAGCGGGGGAGCAAGAGACCCAGTACTTC
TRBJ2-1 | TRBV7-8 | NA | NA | CASSFSGFSNEQFF | TGTGCCAGCAGCTTTTCAGGGTTCTCCAATGAGCAGTTCTTC
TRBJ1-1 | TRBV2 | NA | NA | CASSRDVNTEAFF | TGTGCCAGCAGCAGGGATGTGAACACTGAAGCTTTCTTT
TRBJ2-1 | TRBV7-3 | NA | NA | CASSLGRGGYNEQFF | TGTGCCAGCAGCTTAGGGCGGGGAGGCTACAATGAGCAGTTCTTC
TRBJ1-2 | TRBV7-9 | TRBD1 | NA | CASSLGQGVLDGYTF | TGTGCCAGCAGCTTGGGGCAGGGGGTTCTCGATGGCTACACCTTC
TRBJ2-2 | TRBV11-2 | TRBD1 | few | CASVDRGQGSTGELFF | TGTGCCAGCGTCGACCGCGGACAGGGAAGCACCGGGGAGCTGTTTTTT